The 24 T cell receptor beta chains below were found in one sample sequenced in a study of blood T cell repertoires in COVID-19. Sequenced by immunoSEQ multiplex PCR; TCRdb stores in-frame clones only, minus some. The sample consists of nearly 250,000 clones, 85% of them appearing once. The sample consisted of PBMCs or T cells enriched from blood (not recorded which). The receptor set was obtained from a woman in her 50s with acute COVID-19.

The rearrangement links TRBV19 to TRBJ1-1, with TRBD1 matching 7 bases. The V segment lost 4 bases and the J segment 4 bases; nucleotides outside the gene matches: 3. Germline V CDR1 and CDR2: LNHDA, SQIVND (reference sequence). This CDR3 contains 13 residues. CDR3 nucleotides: TGTGCCAGTAGTAGACAGGGCGGCACTGAAGCTTTCTTT. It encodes CASSRQGGTEAFF.

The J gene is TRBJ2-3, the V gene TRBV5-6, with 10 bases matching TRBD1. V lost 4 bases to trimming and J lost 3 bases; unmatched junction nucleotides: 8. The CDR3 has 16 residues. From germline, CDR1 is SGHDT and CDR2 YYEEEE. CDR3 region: CASSNRQGAGTDTQYF. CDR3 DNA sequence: TGTGCCAGCAGCAACCGACAGGGGGCTGGAACAGATACGCAGTATTTT.

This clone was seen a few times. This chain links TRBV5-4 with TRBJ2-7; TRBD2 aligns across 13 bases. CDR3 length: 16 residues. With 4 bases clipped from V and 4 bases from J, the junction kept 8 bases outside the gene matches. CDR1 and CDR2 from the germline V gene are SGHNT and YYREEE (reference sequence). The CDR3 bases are TGTGCCAGCAGCCCGGGACTAGCGGGGAGCTATTACGAGCAGTACTTC. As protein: CASSPGLAGSYYEQYF.

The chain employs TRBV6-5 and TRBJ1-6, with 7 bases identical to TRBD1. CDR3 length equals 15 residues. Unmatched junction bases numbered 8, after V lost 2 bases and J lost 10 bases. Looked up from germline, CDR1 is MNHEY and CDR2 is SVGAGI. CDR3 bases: TGTGCCAGCAGTTACGAGTACAGGGGAGGATCACCCCTCCACTTT. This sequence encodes CASSYEYRGGSPLHF.

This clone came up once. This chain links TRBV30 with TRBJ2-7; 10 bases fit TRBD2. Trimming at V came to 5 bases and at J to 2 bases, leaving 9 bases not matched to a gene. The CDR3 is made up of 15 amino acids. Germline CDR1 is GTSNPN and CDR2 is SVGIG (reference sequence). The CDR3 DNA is TGTGCCTGGGAGCGGGGGGGCGGTCGAGCCTACGAGCAGTACTTC. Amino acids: CAWERGGGRAYEQYF.

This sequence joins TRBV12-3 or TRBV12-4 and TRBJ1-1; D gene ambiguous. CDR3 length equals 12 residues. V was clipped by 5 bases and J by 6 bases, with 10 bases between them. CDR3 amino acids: CASSPGGSEAFF. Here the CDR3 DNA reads TGTGCCAGCAGTCCGGGTGGGTCTGAAGCTTTCTTT.

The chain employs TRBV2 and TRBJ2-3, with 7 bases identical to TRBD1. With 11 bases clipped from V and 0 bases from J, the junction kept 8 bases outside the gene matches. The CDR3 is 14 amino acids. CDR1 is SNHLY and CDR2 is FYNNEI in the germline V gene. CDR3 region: CADAGTVSTDTQYF. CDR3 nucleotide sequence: TGTGCCGACGCCGGGACAGTTAGCACAGATACGCAGTATTTT. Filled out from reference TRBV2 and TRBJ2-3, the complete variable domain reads EPEVTQTPSHQVTQMGQEVILRCVPISNHLYFYWYRQILGQKVEFLVSFYNNEISEKSEIFDDQFSVERPDGSNFTLKIRSTKLEDSAMYFCADAGTVSTDTQYFGPGTRLTVL.

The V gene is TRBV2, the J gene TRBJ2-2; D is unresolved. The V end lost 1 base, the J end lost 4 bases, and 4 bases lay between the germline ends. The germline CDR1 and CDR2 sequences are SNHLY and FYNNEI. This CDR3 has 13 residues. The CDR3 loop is CASSEVVTGELFF. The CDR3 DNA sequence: TGTGCCAGCAGTGAAGTAGTCACCGGGGAGCTGTTTTTT.

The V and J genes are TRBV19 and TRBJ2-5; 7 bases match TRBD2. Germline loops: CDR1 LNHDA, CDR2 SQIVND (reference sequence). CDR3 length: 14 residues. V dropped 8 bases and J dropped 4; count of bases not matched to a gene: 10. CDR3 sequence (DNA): TGTGCCAGTTCAGTAGCGGGCCTATCAGAGACCCAGTACTTC. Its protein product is CASSVAGLSETQYF.

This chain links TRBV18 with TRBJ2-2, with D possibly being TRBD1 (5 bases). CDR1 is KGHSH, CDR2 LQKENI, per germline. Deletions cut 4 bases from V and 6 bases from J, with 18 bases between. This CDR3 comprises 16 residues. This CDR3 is CASSLSDTLQSGELFF. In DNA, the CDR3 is TGTGCCAGCTCACTATCGGACACCCTACAATCCGGGGAGCTGTTTTTT. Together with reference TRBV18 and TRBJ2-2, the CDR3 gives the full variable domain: NAGVMQNPRHLVRRRGQEARLRCSPMKGHSHVYWYRQLPEEGLKFMVYLQKENIIDESGMPKERFSAEFPKEGPSILRIQQVVRGDSAAYFCASSLSDTLQSGELFFGEGSRLTVL.

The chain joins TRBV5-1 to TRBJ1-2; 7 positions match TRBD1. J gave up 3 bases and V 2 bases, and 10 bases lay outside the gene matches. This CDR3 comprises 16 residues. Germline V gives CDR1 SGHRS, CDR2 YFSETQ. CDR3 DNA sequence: TGCGCCAGCAGCTTAAACGTCGACAGGGATGACTATGGCTACACCTTC. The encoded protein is CASSLNVDRDDYGYTF.

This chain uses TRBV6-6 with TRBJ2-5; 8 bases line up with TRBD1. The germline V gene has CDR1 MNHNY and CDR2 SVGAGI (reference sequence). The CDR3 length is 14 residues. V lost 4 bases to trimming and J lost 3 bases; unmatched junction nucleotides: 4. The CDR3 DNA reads TGTGCCAGCAGTTCCCGGGGACAGGAAGAGACCCAGTACTTC. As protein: CASSSRGQEETQYF.

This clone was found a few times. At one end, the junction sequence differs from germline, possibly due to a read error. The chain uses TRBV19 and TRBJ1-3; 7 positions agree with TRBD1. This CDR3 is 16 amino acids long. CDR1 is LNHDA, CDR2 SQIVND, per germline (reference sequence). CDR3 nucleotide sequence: TGTGCCAGTAGTCTAGACAGGGCGAGCTCTGGAAACACCATATATTTT. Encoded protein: CASSLDRASSGNTIYF.

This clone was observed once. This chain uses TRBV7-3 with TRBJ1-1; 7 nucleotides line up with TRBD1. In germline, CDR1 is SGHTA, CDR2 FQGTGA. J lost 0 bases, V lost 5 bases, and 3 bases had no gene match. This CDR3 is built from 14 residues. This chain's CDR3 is CASSPTGVNTEAFF. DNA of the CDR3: TGTGCCAGCAGCCCAACAGGGGTGAACACTGAAGCTTTCTTT.

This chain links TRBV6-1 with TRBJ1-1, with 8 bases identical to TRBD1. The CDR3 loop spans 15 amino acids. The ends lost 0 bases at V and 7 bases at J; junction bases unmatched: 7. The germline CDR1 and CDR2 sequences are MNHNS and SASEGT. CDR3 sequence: CASSEAGQVLGEAFF. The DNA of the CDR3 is TGTGCCAGCAGTGAAGCGGGACAGGTTTTGGGTGAAGCTTTCTTT.

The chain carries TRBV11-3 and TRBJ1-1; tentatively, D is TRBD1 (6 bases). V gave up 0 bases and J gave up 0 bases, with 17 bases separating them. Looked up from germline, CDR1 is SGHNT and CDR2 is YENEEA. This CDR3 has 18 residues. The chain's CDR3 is CASSLEGESGHMNTEAFF. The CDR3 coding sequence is TGTGCCAGCAGCTTAGAGGGGGAGTCGGGACACATGAACACTGAAGCTTTCTTT.

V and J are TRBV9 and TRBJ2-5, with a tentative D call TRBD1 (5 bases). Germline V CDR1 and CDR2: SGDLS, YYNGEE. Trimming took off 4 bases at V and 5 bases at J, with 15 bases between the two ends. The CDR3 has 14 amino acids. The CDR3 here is CASSPSGARETQYF. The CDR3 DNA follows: TGTGCCAGCAGCCCGAGTGGGGCCAGGGAGACCCAGTACTTC.

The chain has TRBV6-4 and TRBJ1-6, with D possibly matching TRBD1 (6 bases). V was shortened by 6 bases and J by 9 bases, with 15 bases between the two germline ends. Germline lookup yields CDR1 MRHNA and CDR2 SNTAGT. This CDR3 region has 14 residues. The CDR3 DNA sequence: TGTGCCAGCAGCGTACAGGGAGAGAGTTCACCCCTCCACTTT. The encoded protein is CASSVQGESSPLHF.

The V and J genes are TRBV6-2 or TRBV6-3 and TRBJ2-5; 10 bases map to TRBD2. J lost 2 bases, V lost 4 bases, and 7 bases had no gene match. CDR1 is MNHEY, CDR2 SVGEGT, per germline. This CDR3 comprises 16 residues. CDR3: CASSSPLAGVQETQYF. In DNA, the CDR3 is TGTGCCAGCAGTTCCCCTCTAGCGGGGGTTCAAGAGACCCAGTACTTC.

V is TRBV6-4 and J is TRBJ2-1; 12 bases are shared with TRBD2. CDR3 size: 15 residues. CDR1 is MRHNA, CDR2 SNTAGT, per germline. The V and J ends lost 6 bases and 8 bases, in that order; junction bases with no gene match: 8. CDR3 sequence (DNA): TGTGCCAGCAGACCTTCTAGCGGGGGGGCGCATGAGCAGTTCTTC. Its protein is CASRPSSGGAHEQFF.

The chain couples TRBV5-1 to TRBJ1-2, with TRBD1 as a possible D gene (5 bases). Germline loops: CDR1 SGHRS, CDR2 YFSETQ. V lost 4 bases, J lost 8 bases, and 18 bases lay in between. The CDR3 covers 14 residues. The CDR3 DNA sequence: TGCGCCAGCAGCCTAACCTGGGGGGGTACCGGCTACACCTTC. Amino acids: CASSLTWGGTGYTF.

CDR3 in DNA: TGTGCCAGCAGCCAATCTGGAGGGGCCAATCAGCCCCAGCATTTT. It codes for CASSQSGGANQPQHF. The chain couples TRBV3-1 (or the pseudogene TRBV3-2) to TRBJ1-5; a possible D gene is TRBD1 (5 bases). The V end lost 2 bases, the J end lost 3 bases, and 11 bases lay between the germline ends. This CDR3 is built from 15 residues. Germline loops: CDR1 LGHDT, CDR2 YNNKEL (reference sequence).

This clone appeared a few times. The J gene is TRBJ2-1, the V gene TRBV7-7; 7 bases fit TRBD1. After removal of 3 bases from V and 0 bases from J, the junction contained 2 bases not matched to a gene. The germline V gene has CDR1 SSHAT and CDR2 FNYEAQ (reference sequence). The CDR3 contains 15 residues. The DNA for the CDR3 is TGTGCCAGCAGCTTCGGGGACAGCTCCTACAATGAGCAGTTCTTC. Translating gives CASSFGDSSYNEQFF.

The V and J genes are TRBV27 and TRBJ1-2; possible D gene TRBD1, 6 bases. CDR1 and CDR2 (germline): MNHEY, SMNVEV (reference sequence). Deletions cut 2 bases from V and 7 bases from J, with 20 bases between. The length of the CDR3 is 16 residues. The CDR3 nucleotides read TGTGCCAGCAGTTTAACTTTAGGGAACAGGGTTGCTGGCTACACCTTC. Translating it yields CASSLTLGNRVAGYTF.